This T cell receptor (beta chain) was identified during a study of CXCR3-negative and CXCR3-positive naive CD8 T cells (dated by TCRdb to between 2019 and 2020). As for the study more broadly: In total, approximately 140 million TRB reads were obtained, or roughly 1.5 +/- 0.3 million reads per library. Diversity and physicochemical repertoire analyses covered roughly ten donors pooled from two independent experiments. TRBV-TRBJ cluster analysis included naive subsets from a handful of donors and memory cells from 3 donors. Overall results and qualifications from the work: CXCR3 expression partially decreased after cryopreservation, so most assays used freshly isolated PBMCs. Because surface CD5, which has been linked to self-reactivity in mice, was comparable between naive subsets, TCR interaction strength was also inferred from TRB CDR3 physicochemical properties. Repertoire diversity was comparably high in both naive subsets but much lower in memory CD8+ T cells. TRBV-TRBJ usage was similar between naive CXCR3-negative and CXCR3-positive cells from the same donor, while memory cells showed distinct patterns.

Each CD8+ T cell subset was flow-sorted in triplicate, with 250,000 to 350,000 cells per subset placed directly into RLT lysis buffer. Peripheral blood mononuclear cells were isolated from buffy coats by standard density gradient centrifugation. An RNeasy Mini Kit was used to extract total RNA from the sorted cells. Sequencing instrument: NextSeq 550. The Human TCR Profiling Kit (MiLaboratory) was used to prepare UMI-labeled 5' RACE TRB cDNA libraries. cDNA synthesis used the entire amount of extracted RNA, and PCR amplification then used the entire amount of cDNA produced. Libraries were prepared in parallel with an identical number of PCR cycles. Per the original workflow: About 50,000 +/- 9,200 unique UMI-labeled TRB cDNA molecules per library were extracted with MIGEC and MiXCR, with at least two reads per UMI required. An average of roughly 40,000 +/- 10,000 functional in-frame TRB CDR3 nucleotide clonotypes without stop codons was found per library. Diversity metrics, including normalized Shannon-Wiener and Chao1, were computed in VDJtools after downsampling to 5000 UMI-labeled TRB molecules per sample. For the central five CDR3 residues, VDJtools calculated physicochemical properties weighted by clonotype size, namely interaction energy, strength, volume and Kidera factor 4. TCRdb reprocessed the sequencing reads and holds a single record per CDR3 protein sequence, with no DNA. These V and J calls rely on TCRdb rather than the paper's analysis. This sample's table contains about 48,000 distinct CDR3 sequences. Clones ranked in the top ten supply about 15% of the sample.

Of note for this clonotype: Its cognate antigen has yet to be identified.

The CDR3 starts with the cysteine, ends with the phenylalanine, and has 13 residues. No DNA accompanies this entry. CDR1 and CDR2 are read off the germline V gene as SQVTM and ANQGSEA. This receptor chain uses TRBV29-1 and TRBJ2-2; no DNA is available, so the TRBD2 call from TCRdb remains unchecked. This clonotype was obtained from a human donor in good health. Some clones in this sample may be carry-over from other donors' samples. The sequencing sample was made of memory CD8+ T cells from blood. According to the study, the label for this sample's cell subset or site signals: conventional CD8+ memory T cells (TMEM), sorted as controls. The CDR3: CSVRAPNTGELFF.